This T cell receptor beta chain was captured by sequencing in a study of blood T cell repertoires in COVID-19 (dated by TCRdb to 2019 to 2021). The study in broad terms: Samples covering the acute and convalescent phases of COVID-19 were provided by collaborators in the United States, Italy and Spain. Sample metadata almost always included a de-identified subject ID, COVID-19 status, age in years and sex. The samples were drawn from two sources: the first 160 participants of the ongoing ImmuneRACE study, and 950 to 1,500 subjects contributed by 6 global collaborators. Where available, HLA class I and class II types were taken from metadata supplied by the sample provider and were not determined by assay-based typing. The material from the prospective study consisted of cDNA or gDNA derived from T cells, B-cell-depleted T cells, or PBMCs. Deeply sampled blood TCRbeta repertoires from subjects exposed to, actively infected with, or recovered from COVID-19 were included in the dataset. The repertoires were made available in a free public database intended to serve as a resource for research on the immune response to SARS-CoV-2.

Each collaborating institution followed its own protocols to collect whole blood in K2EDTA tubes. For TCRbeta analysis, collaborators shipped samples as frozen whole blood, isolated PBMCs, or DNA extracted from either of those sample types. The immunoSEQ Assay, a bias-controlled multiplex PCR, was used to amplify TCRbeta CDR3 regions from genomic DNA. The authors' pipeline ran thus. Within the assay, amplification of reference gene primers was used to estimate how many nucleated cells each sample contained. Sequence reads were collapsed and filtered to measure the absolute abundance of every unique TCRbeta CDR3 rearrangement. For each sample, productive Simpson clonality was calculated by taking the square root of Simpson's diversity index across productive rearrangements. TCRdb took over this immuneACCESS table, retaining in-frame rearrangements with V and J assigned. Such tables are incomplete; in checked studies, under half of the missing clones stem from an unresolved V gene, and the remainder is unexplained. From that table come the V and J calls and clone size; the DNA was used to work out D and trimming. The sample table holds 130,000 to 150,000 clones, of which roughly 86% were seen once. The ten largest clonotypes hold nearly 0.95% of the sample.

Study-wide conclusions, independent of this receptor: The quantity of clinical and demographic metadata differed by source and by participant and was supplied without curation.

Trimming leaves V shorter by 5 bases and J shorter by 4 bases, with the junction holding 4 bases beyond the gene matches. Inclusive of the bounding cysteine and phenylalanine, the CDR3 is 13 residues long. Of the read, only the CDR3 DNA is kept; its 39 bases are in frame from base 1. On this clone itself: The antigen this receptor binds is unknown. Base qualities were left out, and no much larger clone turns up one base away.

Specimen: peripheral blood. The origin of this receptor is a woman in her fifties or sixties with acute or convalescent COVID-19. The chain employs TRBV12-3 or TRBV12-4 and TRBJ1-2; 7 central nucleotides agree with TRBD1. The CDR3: CASSLGQSYGYTF. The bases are TGTGCCAGCAGTCTGGGACAGTCCTATGGCTACACCTTC.